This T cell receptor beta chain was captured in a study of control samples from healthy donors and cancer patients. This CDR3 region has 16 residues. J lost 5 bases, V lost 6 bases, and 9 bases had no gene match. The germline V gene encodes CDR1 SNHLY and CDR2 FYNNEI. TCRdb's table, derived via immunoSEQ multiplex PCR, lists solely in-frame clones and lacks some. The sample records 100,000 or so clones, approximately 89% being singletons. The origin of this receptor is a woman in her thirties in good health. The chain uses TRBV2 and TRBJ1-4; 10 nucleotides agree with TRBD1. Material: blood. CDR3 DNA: TGTGCCAGCAGGCGGACAGGGGGGACACGGAATGAAAAACTGTTTTTT. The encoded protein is CASRRTGGTRNEKLFF.